The 13 T cell receptor beta chains below were found in one sample sequenced in a study of Ad26.COV2.S vaccination and SARS-CoV-2 variants. As for treatment: about 20 received Ad26.COV2.S at low or high dose, single or two shots; roughly five received placebo; per-sample allocation not given. Sampling was done on day 63 after the first vaccine or placebo injection. Repertoires were generated with immunoSEQ multiplex PCR, while TCRdb's copy carries only in-frame clones and drops some. Of under 400,000 clones listed, around 87% are singletons. The sample consisted of peripheral blood, taken in a trial of Ad26.COV2.S vaccine versus placebo. All receptors derive from a person between 18 and 65 years old who received the Ad26.COV2.S COVID-19 vaccine or a placebo.

The gene calls are TRBV6-5 and TRBJ1-6; TRBD1 matches 7 bases. Germline values: CDR1 MNHEY, CDR2 SVGAGI. CDR3 length equals 16 residues. Trimming removed 2 bases from V and 7 bases from J; junction bases left unmatched: 8. CDR3 DNA: TGTGCCAGCAGTTACCGGGGGACAGAAAGAAATTCACCCCTCCACTTT. Encoded protein: CASSYRGTERNSPLHF.

V is TRBV6-5 and J is TRBJ1-2; 9 bases are a match to TRBD1. Trimming removed 5 bases from V and 7 bases from J; junction bases left unmatched: 5. The CDR3 spans 13 residues. Per the germline V gene, CDR1 is MNHEY and CDR2 is SVGAGI. The DNA of the CDR3 is TGTGCCAGCAGTCCAACAGGGGGCCGTGGCTACACCTTC. This gives the protein CASSPTGGRGYTF.

V is TRBV15 and J is TRBJ1-2; TRBD1 is a possible D gene (6 bases). CDR1 is LNHNV and CDR2 is YYDKDF in the germline V gene (reference sequence). V was clipped by 0 bases and J by 2 bases, with 13 bases between them. The CDR3 covers 16 residues. The CDR3 nucleotides are TGTGCCACCAGCAGAGACAGGGGATATTCAAACTATGGCTACACCTTC. Protein: CATSRDRGYSNYGYTF.

The J gene is TRBJ1-1, the V gene TRBV3-1 (or the pseudogene TRBV3-2); 8 bases line up with TRBD1. The CDR3 length is 14 residues. CDR1 is LGHDT, CDR2 YNNKEL, per germline (reference sequence). Losses at the gene ends were 2 bases for V and 1 base for J; bases not matched to a gene: 0. CDR3 DNA sequence: TGTGCCAGCAGCCAAACAGGGGGGAACACTGAAGCTTTCTTT. It yields the protein CASSQTGGNTEAFF.

This clone came up a few times. V usage is TRBV30 and J usage is TRBJ2-7; tentatively, D is TRBD1 (6 bases). The CDR3 sequence is 13 residues long. The germline V and J ends were trimmed by 1 base and 2 bases, with 9 bases remaining between them. The V gene's germline CDR1 is GTSNPN and CDR2 SVGIG (reference sequence). CDR3 sequence reads: CAWSAGTTYEQYF. In nucleotides, the CDR3 is TGTGCCTGGAGTGCCGGGACAACCTACGAGCAGTACTTC.

J is TRBJ1-1 and V is TRBV15; D is unclear. Germline assignment: CDR1 LNHNV and CDR2 YYDKDF (reference sequence). V shed 3 bases and J shed 4 bases, with 15 bases lying between them. This CDR3 is built from 15 residues. The CDR3 DNA is TGTGCCACCAGCAGGGCATCAGGAGTTCGCACTGAAGCTTTCTTT. It codes for CATSRASGVRTEAFF.

J is TRBJ1-4 and V is TRBV30; 9 bases fit TRBD1. This CDR3 is 16 amino acids long. V trimming: 2 bases; J trimming: 8 bases; junction bases outside the gene matches: 12. In germline, CDR1 is GTSNPN, CDR2 SVGIG (reference sequence). The CDR3 DNA follows: TGTGCCTGGAGTCAAGGGACAGGGTCTATCGGGGAAAAACTGTTTTTT. Translating it yields CAWSQGTGSIGEKLFF.

The V and J genes are TRBV4-2 and TRBJ2-3; 13 bases line up with TRBD2. V lost 1 base and J lost 0; bases outside the gene matches: 4. The V gene's germline CDR1 is LGHNA and CDR2 YNFKEQ. This CDR3 region has 18 residues. CDR3 sequence: CASSQARLAGGSTDTQYF. Here the CDR3 DNA reads TGTGCCAGCAGCCAAGCCCGACTAGCGGGGGGAAGCACAGATACGCAGTATTTT.

The chain is built from TRBV7-9 and TRBJ1-2; D gene ambiguous. This CDR3 has 13 residues. Trimming shortened V by 3 bases and J by 5 bases, and 10 bases separated the two germline ends. The germline V gene encodes CDR1 SEHNR and CDR2 FQNEAQ (reference sequence). CDR3 nucleotide sequence: TGTGCCAGCAGCTTTGTGTCAGCATATGGCTACACCTTC. It encodes CASSFVSAYGYTF.

Of note for this clone: Other DNA sequences within the sample encode an identical CDR3. This chain links TRBV7-2 with TRBJ2-7; TRBD2 agrees at 8 bases. The CDR3 runs to 14 residues. After removal of 3 bases from V and 2 bases from J, the junction contained 3 bases not matched to a gene. The germline CDR1 and CDR2 sequences are SGHTA and FQGNSA. The CDR3 nucleotides are TGTGCCAGCAGCTTGGGCGGGGGGACCTACGAGCAGTACTTC. The encoded protein is CASSLGGGTYEQYF.

The chain employs TRBV10-3 and TRBJ2-2; 12 bases align to TRBD1. The CDR3 extends over 21 amino acids. Germline CDR1 and CDR2: ENHRY and SYGVKD. The V segment lost 7 bases and the J segment 2 bases; nucleotides outside the gene matches: 20. CDR3 in DNA: TGTGCCATCACCGCCACTCCCCGGGGGGGACAGGGGGCTTTCAACACCGGGGAGCTGTTTTTT. Amino acids: CAITATPRGGQGAFNTGELFF.

V is TRBV7-3 and J is TRBJ2-1; the D is unclear. The CDR3 extends over 13 amino acids. The germline V gene has CDR1 SGHTA and CDR2 FQGTGA. V lost 2 bases, J lost 3 bases, and 5 bases lay in between. The CDR3 protein is CASSLDFYNEQFF. Written as DNA, the CDR3 is TGTGCCAGCAGCTTAGACTTCTACAATGAGCAGTTCTTC.

This chain uses TRBV9 with TRBJ2-1; D is undetermined. Germline V lookup: CDR1 SGDLS, CDR2 YYNGEE. The ends were cut back, 4 bases at V and 5 bases at J, with 7 bases in the middle. The CDR3 is made up of 12 amino acids. CDR3 amino acids: CASSTNNNEQFF. CDR3 nucleotide sequence: TGTGCCAGCAGCACCAACAACAATGAGCAGTTCTTC.